The clone carrying this T cell receptor beta chain has only one observation. This entry belongs to a study of blood T cell repertoires in COVID-19. Overall study context: In each case, the material was cDNA or gDNA derived from T cells, B-cell-depleted T cells, or PBMCs.

Per the authors' pipeline: Nucleated cell counts were estimated from reference gene primer amplification. Generated by immunoSEQ multiplex PCR, the TCRdb table keeps only in-frame clones and is missing some. V, J and clone size derive from that table, while D and trimming were established from the DNA sequence. The sample contains 150,000 to 190,000 clones, about 85% of which appear only once. Trimming took 0 bases from V and 4 from J, leaving 19 bases between them. Germline CDR1 and CDR2: SGDLS and YYNGEE. The CDR3 is 18 residues long. Sequencing was done on a sample of peripheral blood. The source is a woman aged 55-70 years with COVID-19, enrolled during active disease. The J gene is TRBJ2-2, the V gene TRBV9; possible D gene TRBD1, 6 bases. The CDR3 DNA sequence: TGTGCCAGCAGCGTAGGGCTGGGGGCGGGCCAACTCACCGGGGAGCTGTTTTTT. Amino acid sequence: CASSVGLGAGQLTGELFF.